What follows are 17 T cell receptor beta chains derived from one specimen sequenced in a study of regulatory T cells in long-lasting Graves disease. Building of the TCR beta libraries involved iRepertoire HTBI primers and Arm-PCR of CDR3 regions. Via MiXCR, TCRdb re-called the multiplex PCR reads, giving one row per CDR3 protein. The repertoire holds 530,000 or so distinct CDR3 sequences, roughly a sixth seen once, with about 11% in the top ten. Noted time point: newly diagnosed GD, antithyroid drugs for less than 3 months. With RNA extracted from PBMCs as input, the TCR library was made. This same sample was also part of a study on T cells in Graves' hyperthyroidism and ophthalmopathy.

The specimen comprised peripheral blood mononuclear cells (PBMCs), sampled at new diagnosis, from a patient treated with antithyroid drugs. Receptors originate from a man between 18 and 35 years old with Graves disease.

The chain joins TRBV4-1 to TRBJ2-7; tentative D call: TRBD2 (5 bases). From germline, CDR1 is MGHRA and CDR2 YSYEKL. Trimming removed 0 bases from V and 0 bases from J, with 18 bases in between. The CDR3 extends over 18 amino acids. CDR3 in amino acids: CASSQDRGRRTSSYEQYF. CDR3 bases: TGCGCCAGCAGCCAAGATCGCGGGCGGAGAACTAGCTCCTACGAGCAGTACTTC.

In this sample, this clonotype turned up a few times. This chain uses TRBV4-1 with TRBJ1-5; maybe TRBD1 (5 bases). This CDR3 has 15 amino acids. V lost 4 bases and J 7 bases, leaving 17 bases between the germline ends. Per the germline V gene, CDR1 is MGHRA and CDR2 is YSYEKL. CDR3 residues: CASSLIVGLRQPQHF. As DNA, the CDR3 is TGCGCCAGCAGCCTCATTGTGGGGCTCAGGCAGCCCCAGCATTTT.

This clonotype was recorded at least ten times. The chain has TRBV2 and TRBJ2-1; 10 bases fit TRBD2. Germline assignment: CDR1 SNHLY and CDR2 FYNNEI. The CDR3 has 17 amino acids. Trimming at V came to 6 bases and at J to 0 bases, leaving 8 bases not matched to a gene. In nucleotides, the CDR3 is TGTGCCAGCAGGCGGACTAGCGGTTATAGCTCCTACAATGAGCAGTTCTTC. Translating it yields CASRRTSGYSSYNEQFF.

This clonotype was detected ten times or more. The chain links TRBV28 to TRBJ2-1; 8 bases agree with TRBD1. Trimming at V came to 9 bases and at J to 8 bases, leaving 12 bases not matched to a gene. The CDR3 spans 14 residues. Germline V lookup: CDR1 MDHEN, CDR2 SYDVKM. The CDR3 DNA sequence: TGTGCCAGTGGGCAGACAGGGGAGGTCGATGAGCAGTTCTTC. This codes for CASGQTGEVDEQFF.

The chain links TRBV28 to TRBJ2-3; D uncertain. The germline V gene encodes CDR1 MDHEN and CDR2 SYDVKM. The V and J ends lost 6 bases and 3 bases respectively, with 13 bases between them. This CDR3 is built from 14 residues. CDR3 sequence reads: CASSLAALTDTQYF. For the CDR3, the DNA is TGTGCCAGCAGCTTAGCAGCGTTAACAGATACGCAGTATTTT.

V usage is TRBV11-2 and J usage is TRBJ1-5, with a tentative D call TRBD1 (6 bases). V was trimmed by 1 base and J by 9 bases, leaving 19 bases between them. This CDR3 comprises 16 residues. Germline CDR1 is SGHAT and CDR2 is FQNNGV. The CDR3 sequence: CASSLGTAFSGRPQHF. The CDR3 coding sequence is TGTGCCAGCAGCTTAGGGACAGCTTTCTCTGGGCGGCCCCAGCATTTT. Variable domain in full (rest from reference TRBV11-2 and TRBJ1-5): EAGVAQSPRYKIIEKRQSVAFWCNPISGHATLYWYQQILGQGPKLLIQFQNNGVVDDSQLPKDRFSAERLKGVDSTLKIQPAKLEDSAVYLCASSLGTAFSGRPQHFGDGTRLSIL.

About this clonotype itself: This CDR3 is missing its conserved last phenylalanine or tryptophan, likely due to a read error. The chain uses TRBV6-1 and TRBJ2-7; 7 positions agree with TRBD1. The CDR3 runs 14 residues. Germline V gene sequence: CDR1 MNHNS, CDR2 SASEGT. Trimming took 8 bases from V and 4 from J; bases not matched to a gene: 11. The CDR3, as DNA: TGTGCCAGCCCTGAGACAGGGTTTATATACGAGCAGTACCTC. This translates into CASPETGFIYEQYL.

This clonotype was seen more than once but under ten times. The chain combines TRBV29-1 with TRBJ2-6, with a possible D match to TRBD2 (5 bases). The CDR3 totals 14 residues. The germline gives CDR1 SQVTM, CDR2 ANQGSEA. Trimming removed 3 bases from V and 1 base from J, with 7 bases in between. The CDR3 loop reads CSVDEGSGANVLTF. DNA of the CDR3: TGCAGCGTTGATGAGGGTTCTGGGGCCAACGTCCTGACTTTC.

This clonotype was seen only a few times. The chain employs TRBV6-2 or TRBV6-3 and TRBJ2-7; 10 bases line up with TRBD2. V dropped 4 bases and J dropped 0; count of bases not matched to a gene: 9. CDR1 MNHEY and CDR2 SVGEGT come from the germline V gene. The CDR3 has 17 residues. As DNA, the CDR3 is TGTGCCAGCAGTTCCTATTACCTAGCGGGGGACTCCTACGAGCAGTACTTC. It encodes CASSSYYLAGDSYEQYF.

This clonotype appeared many times. The CDR3 loop reads CASSQAVTGSGANVLTF. The CDR3, as DNA: TGTGCCAGCAGCCAAGCCGTGACAGGGTCTGGGGCCAACGTCCTGACTTTC. The J gene is TRBJ2-6, the V gene TRBV12-3 or TRBV12-4, with TRBD1 matching over 7 bases. This CDR3 comprises 17 residues. V was pared by 6 bases and J by 1 base, with 9 bases of the junction left unmatched.

This clonotype occurred a few times. The chain carries TRBV10-3 and TRBJ2-7, with a possible D match to TRBD1 (8 bases). The CDR3 is 14 amino acids. Per the germline V gene, CDR1 is ENHRY and CDR2 is SYGVKD. V lost 4 bases and J 1 base, leaving 11 bases between the germline ends. The CDR3 here is CAISVQGGSYEQYF. For the CDR3, the DNA is TGTGCCATCAGTGTACAGGGGGGGTCCTACGAGCAGTACTTC.

This clonotype was found many times. The CDR3 DNA reads as TGTGCCAGGACTACGCGTGAGGGGACAGACACTGAAGCTTTCTTT. Protein sequence: CARTTREGTDTEAFF. The V and J genes are TRBV2 and TRBJ1-1, with 7 nucleotides matching TRBD1. V was clipped by 9 bases and J by 3 bases; unmatched bases: 13. CDR3 length equals 15 residues. Germline V gives CDR1 SNHLY, CDR2 FYNNEI.

The chain links TRBV6-1 to TRBJ2-3; 15 nucleotides align to TRBD2. This CDR3 has 17 amino acids. Germline CDR1 reads MNHNS; CDR2 reads SASEGT. Trimming at V came to 6 bases and at J to 6 bases, leaving 10 bases not matched to a gene. DNA for the CDR3: TGTGCCAGCAGCCACGGGACTAGCGGGAGGCCGCCCGATACGCAGTATTTT. Translated: CASSHGTSGRPPDTQYF.

This clonotype has ten or more counts. The chain has TRBV7-3 and TRBJ2-1; tentative D call: TRBD2 (6 bases). V was shortened by 3 bases and J by 0 bases, with 12 bases between the two germline ends. The germline V gene has CDR1 SGHTA and CDR2 FQGTGA. This CDR3 has 16 residues. The CDR3 loop is CASSFEGRNSYNEQFF. CDR3 coding DNA: TGTGCCAGCAGCTTTGAAGGGAGGAACTCCTACAATGAGCAGTTCTTC.

This clonotype came up many times. The chain recombines TRBV28 with TRBJ2-7, with D perhaps TRBD1 (6 bases). The CDR3 has 15 residues. The germline V gene encodes CDR1 MDHEN and CDR2 SYDVKM. V lost 2 bases, J lost 3 bases, and 14 bases lay in between. The CDR3 loop is CASSLEAGADYEQYF. The CDR3 bases are TGTGCCAGCAGTTTAGAGGCAGGGGCTGACTACGAGCAGTACTTC.

This clonotype occurred a few times. This rearrangement joins TRBV7-3 to TRBJ2-6, with a tentative D call TRBD1 (5 bases). V lost 2 bases and J lost 0, with 11 bases in between. This CDR3 contains 17 residues. Germline V gene lookup returns CDR1 SGHTA and CDR2 FQGTGA. CDR3 sequence reads: CASSLQGSHSGANVLTF. The CDR3 nucleotides are TGTGCCAGCAGCTTACAGGGATCCCACTCTGGGGCCAACGTCCTGACTTTC.

At least ten counts were recorded for this clonotype. The chain couples TRBV20-1 to TRBJ1-5; D is unresolved. Germline lookup yields CDR1 DFQATT and CDR2 SNEGSKA (reference sequence). V lost 7 bases to trimming and J lost 3 bases, with 13 bases between them. CDR3 length: 13 residues. The CDR3: CSGEAEPNQPQHF. CDR3 DNA sequence: TGCAGTGGGGAGGCGGAACCCAATCAGCCCCAGCATTTT.